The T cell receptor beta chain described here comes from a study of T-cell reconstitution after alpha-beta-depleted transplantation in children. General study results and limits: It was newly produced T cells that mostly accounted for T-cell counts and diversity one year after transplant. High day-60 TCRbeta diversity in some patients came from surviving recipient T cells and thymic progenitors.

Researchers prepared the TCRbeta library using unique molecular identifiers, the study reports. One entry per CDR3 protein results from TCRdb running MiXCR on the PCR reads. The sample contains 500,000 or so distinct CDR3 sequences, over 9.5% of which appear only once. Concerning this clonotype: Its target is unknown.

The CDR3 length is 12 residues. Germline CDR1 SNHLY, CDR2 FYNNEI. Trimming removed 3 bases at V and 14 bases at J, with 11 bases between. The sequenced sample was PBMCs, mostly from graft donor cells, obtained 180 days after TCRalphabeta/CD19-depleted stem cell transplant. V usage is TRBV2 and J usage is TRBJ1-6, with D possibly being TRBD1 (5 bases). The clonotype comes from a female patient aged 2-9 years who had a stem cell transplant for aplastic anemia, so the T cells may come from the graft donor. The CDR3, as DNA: TGTGCCAGCAGTGAGAGGGGTCCGGCCCTCCACTTT. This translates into CASSERGPALHF.